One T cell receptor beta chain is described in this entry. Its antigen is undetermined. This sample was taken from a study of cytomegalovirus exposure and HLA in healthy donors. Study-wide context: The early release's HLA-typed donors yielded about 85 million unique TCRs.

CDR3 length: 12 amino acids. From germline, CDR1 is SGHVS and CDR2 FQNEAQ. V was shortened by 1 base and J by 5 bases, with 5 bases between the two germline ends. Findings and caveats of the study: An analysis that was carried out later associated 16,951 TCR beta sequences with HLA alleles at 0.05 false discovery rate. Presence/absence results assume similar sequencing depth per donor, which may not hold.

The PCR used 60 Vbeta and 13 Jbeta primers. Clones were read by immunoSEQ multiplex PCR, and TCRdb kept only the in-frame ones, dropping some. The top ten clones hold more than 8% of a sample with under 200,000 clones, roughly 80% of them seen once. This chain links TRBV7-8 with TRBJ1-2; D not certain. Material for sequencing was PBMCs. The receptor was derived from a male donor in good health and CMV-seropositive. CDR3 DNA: TGTGCCAGCAGCTTAGGGCAGTATGGCTACACCTTC. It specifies CASSLGQYGYTF.